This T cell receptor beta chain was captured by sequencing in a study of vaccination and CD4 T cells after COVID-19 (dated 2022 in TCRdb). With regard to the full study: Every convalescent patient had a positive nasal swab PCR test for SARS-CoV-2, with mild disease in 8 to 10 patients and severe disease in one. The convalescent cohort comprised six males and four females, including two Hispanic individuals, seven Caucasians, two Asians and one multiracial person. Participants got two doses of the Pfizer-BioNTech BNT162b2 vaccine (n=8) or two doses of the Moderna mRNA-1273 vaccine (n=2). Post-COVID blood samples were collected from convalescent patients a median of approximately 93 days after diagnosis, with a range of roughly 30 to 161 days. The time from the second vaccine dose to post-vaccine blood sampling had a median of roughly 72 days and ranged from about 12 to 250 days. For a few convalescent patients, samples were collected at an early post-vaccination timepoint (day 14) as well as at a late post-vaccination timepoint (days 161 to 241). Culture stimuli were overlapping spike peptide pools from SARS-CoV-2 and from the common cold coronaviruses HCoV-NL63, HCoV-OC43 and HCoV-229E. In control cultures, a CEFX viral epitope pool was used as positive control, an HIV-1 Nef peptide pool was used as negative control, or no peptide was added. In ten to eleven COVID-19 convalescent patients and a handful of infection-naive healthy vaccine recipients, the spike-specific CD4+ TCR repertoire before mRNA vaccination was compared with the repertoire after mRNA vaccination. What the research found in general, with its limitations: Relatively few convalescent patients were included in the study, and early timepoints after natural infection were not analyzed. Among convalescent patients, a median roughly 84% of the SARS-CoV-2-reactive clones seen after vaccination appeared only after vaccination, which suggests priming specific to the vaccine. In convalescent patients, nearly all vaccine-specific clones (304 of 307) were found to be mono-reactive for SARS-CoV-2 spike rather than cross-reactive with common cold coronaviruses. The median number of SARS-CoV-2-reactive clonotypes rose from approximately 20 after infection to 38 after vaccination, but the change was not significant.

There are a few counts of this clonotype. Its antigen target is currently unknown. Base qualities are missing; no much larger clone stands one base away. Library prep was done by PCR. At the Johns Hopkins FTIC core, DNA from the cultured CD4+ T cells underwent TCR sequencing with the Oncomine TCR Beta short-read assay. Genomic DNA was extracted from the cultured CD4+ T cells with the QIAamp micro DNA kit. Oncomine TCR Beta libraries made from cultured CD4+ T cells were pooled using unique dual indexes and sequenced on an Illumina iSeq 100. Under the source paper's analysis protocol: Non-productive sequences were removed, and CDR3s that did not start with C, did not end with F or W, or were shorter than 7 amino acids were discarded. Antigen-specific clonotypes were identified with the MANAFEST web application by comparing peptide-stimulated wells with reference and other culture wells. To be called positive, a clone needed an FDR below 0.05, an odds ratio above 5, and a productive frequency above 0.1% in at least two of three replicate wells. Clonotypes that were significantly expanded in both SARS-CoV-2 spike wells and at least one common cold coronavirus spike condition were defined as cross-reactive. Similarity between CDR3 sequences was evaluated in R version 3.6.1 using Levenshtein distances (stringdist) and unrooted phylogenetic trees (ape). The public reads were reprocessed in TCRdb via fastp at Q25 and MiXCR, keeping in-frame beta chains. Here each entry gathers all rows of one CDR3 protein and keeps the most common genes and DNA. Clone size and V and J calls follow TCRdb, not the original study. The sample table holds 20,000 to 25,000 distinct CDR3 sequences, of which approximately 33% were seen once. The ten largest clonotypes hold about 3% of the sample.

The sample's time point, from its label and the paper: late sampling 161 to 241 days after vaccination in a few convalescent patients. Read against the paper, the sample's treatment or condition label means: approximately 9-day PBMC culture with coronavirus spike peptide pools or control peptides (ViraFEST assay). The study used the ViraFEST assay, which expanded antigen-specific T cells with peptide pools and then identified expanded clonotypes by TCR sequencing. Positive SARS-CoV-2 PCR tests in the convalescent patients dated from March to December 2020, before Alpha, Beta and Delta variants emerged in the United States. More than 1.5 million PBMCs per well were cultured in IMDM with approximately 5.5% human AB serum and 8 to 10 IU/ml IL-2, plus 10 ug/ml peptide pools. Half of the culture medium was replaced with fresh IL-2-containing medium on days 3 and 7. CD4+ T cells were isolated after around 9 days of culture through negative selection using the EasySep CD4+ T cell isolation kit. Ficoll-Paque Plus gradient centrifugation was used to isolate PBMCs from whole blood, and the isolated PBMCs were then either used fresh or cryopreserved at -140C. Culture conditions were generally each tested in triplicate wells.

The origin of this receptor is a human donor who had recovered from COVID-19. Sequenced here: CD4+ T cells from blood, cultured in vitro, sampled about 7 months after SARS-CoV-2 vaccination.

The sequenced DNA: TGTGCCAGCAGTTACTCGAATATCCGACATCCTAGGGAACCCCAGCATTTT. This yields the protein CASSYSNIRHPREPQHF. Recombination joined TRBV6-2 or TRBV6-3 with TRBJ1-5; too little of a D gene remains to name it. V drops 0 bases and J drops 10 bases, leaving 22 bases in between. As encoded in the germline V gene, CDR1 is MNHEY while CDR2 is SVGEGT. Its CDR3 holds 17 amino acids, cysteine through phenylalanine. The only DNA kept is the CDR3, 51 bases in frame from the first base.